This T cell receptor (beta chain) was obtained from a study of blood T cell repertoires in COVID-19. Study-level background: PBMCs, B-cell-depleted T cells, or T cells were the source of the cDNA or gDNA that made up the material.

Authors' processing steps: Amplification from reference gene primers served as the basis for estimated nucleated cell counts. Data came from immunoSEQ multiplex PCR; TCRdb stores just in-frame clones and leaves some out. Clonal size and the V and J genes are those of that table, whereas D and trimming came from the DNA. Of about 430,000 clones in the sample, nearly 90% were seen once. V was shortened by 1 base and J by 0 bases, with 8 bases between the two germline ends. The germline V gene has CDR1 LNHNV and CDR2 YYDKDF (reference sequence). The CDR3 has 15 amino acids. Participant-given clinical history determined each cohort assignment.

The gene calls are TRBV15 and TRBJ2-3; weak D call: TRBD1 (6 bases). Sequencing was performed on PBMCs or T cells enriched from blood (not recorded which). This clonotype originated in a woman between 18 and 30 years old who had been exposed to COVID-19. Here the CDR3 reads CATSRGRGSTDTQYF. CDR3 in DNA: TGTGCCACCAGCAGAGGAAGGGGGAGCACAGATACGCAGTATTTT. Based on the CDR3 plus reference TRBV15 and TRBJ2-3, the full variable domain is DAMVIQNPRYQVTQFGKPVTLSCSQTLNHNVMYWYQQKSSQAPKLLFHYYDKDFNNEADTPDNFQSRRPNTSFCFLDIRSPGLGDTAMYLCATSRGRGSTDTQYFGPGTRLTVL.